The sequence of this T cell receptor (beta chain) was determined in a study of shared clonotypes between healthy human individuals. About the study: CD8 memory received one plate per donor, CD8 naive two, CD4 memory three and CD4 naive three. Study outcomes and limitations: It was the non-shared clonotypes that had lower generation probabilities than clonotypes shared by all four donors. Estimated richness values were generally larger in naive subsets than in memory subsets.

Turning to this clone: The antigen remains unidentified.

Assay: immunoSEQ multiplex PCR; the TCRdb copy retains only in-frame clones and omits some. The sample has about 2.4 million clones; 80% to 95% are singletons. This TCR was sampled from a young man in good health. Some clones in this sample may be carry-over from other donors' samples. The sequenced sample was naive CD4+ T cells from PBMCs. Subset: CD45RA+ positively selected.

DNA for the CDR3: TGTGCCAGTAGTATAGATCTTTGGGCCCCCCAGGGGGATCAGCCCCAGCATTTT. Protein sequence: CASSIDLWAPQGDQPQHF. V and J are TRBV19 and TRBJ1-5; the match to TRBD1 covers 7 bases. The germline V gene encodes CDR1 LNHDA and CDR2 SQIVND (reference sequence). CDR3 size: 18 residues. V lost 0 bases and J lost 5; bases outside the gene matches: 13.